The rows below give T cell receptor beta chains drawn from one sample of a study of blood T cell repertoires in COVID-19. The protocol was immunoSEQ multiplex PCR, while the TCRdb copy is restricted to in-frame clones and leaves out a portion. Of roughly 220,000 clones listed, 84% are singletons. The sample consisted of PBMCs or T cells enriched from blood (not recorded which). These receptors were obtained from a woman aged 40 to 50 who had recovered from COVID-19. The CDR3 runs from the conserved cysteine through the conserved F or W. D genes are given only for firm matches. Size tells how often a clone was seen (once, few, many) or the class of an expanded clone, and some rows leave it out.

V	size	J	D	CDR3	DNA
TRBV28	.	TRBJ1-1	TRBD1	CASSLTDRGSSEAFF	TGTGCCAGCAGTCTTACTGACAGGGGGTCAAGTGAAGCTTTCTTT
TRBV5-1	.	TRBJ2-7	TRBD2	CASSLESSGRGAYEQYF	TGCGCCAGCAGCTTGGAGTCTAGCGGGAGAGGGGCCTACGAGCAGTACTTC
TRBV28	once	TRBJ2-5	.	CASSFGRTQYF	TGTGCCAGCAGTTTTGGGCGGACCCAGTACTTC
TRBV11-2	few	TRBJ2-5	TRBD2	CASSPSGSGRETQYF	TGTGCCAGCAGCCCTAGCGGGTCCGGACGAGAGACCCAGTACTTC
TRBV21-1	many	TRBJ1-5	.	CASSKGAQVRGQPQHF	TGTGCCAGCAGCAAAGGTGCGCAGGTAAGGGGTCAGCCCCAGCATTTT
TRBV5-8	.	TRBJ2-5	TRBD2	CASSLAKAGGVLGETQYF	TGTGCCAGCAGCTTGGCGAAAGCGGGAGGAGTTTTGGGAGAGACCCAGTACTTC
TRBV2	.	TRBJ1-1	.	CASSDFVSVNTEAFF	TGTGCCAGCAGTGATTTTGTTTCAGTGAACACTGAAGCTTTCTTT
TRBV5-3	.	TRBJ1-5	TRBD1	CARSPETGTFGPQHF	TGTGCCAGAAGCCCTGAGACAGGGACTTTTGGGCCCCAGCATTTT
TRBV12-3/TRBV12-4	.	TRBJ2-2	.	CASSPSPGELFF	TGTGCCAGCAGCCCCAGTCCGGGGGAGCTGTTTTTT
TRBV24-1	.	TRBJ2-1	TRBD1	CATSDLVGQGARASDEQFF	TGTGCCACCAGTGATTTGGTGGGACAGGGGGCCCGGGCGTCCGATGAGCAGTTCTTC
TRBV12-3/TRBV12-4	.	TRBJ2-2	.	CASRSREPGELFF	TGTGCCAGCAGGTCTAGGGAGCCCGGGGAGCTGTTTTTT
TRBV9	.	TRBJ1-4	TRBD1	CASSSGTGEKLFF	TGTGCCAGCAGCTCCGGGACAGGGGAAAAACTGTTTTTT
TRBV20-1	.	TRBJ2-5	.	CSASFGHRETQYF	TGCAGTGCTAGTTTCGGACACCGGGAGACCCAGTACTTC
TRBV3-1/TRBV3-2	.	TRBJ2-5	TRBD2	CASSQGLAGVRETQYF	TGTGCCAGCAGCCAAGGACTAGCGGGAGTAAGAGAGACCCAGTACTTC
TRBV10-2	.	TRBJ2-1	TRBD2	CASRPGLALNEQFF	TGCGCCAGCAGGCCTGGACTAGCACTCAATGAGCAGTTCTTC
TRBV30	.	TRBJ2-2	TRBD1	CAWMSDGTGGAGELFF	TGTGCCTGGATGTCCGATGGGACAGGGGGAGCCGGGGAGCTGTTTTTT
TRBV11-2	.	TRBJ2-1	TRBD2	CASSFGGSYNEQFF	TGTGCCAGCAGCTTCGGCGGGAGCTACAATGAGCAGTTCTTC
TRBV29-1	few	TRBJ1-1	.	CSVLRGEAFF	TGCAGCGTTCTCCGAGGAGAAGCTTTCTTT
TRBV5-6	once	TRBJ2-3	.	CASSPTGTASTDTQYF	TGTGCCAGCAGCCCAACAGGAACTGCTAGCACAGATACGCAGTATTTT
TRBV5-1	.	TRBJ2-3	.	CASSPPIGVENTQYF	TGCGCCAGCAGCCCCCCCATAGGGGTAGAGAATACGCAGTATTTT
TRBV7-3	once	TRBJ2-1	TRBD1	CASSLTSTGYNEQFF	TGTGCCAGCAGCTTAACATCGACAGGGTATAATGAGCAGTTCTTC
TRBV12-5	.	TRBJ1-1	.	CASGLVVDMNTEAFF	TGTGCTAGTGGTTTGGTAGTGGACATGAACACTGAAGCTTTCTTT
TRBV18	.	TRBJ1-1	TRBD1	CASSPRQGSTEAFF	TGTGCCAGCTCACCCAGACAGGGGAGCACTGAAGCTTTCTTT
TRBV27	.	TRBJ2-1	TRBD2	CASSLPLAGVINEQFF	TGTGCCAGCAGTCTCCCCCTAGCGGGGGTCATAAATGAGCAGTTCTTC
TRBV9	.	TRBJ1-2	.	CASSPGGLGYTF	TGTGCCAGCAGCCCGGGGGGCCTCGGCTACACCTTC
TRBV7-8	.	TRBJ1-1	.	CASSLARSRATEAFF	TGTGCCAGCAGCTTAGCGAGGTCGCGGGCCACTGAAGCTTTCTTT
TRBV11-2	.	TRBJ2-1	TRBD2	CASSSGLVSRNEQFF	TGTGCCAGCAGCTCGGGACTAGTCTCACGCAATGAGCAGTTCTTC
TRBV11-2	.	TRBJ2-6	TRBD1	CASRPLGTGGPGANVLTF	TGTGCCAGCAGACCTTTAGGGACAGGGGGCCCTGGGGCCAACGTCCTGACTTTC
TRBV30	.	TRBJ2-7	TRBD2	CAWSLPGLAVYEQYF	TGTGCCTGGAGTTTACCCGGACTAGCGGTTTACGAGCAGTACTTC
TRBV6-1	.	TRBJ2-3	.	CASSDGQRDTQYF	TGTGCCAGCAGTGACGGACAGAGAGATACGCAGTATTTT
TRBV28	.	TRBJ1-2	TRBD1	CASRRDSYFNYGYTF	TGTGCCAGCAGGCGGGACAGCTACTTTAACTATGGCTACACCTTC
TRBV21-1	.	TRBJ2-5	.	CASSKEWDYSQETQYF	TGTGCCAGCAGCAAAGAATGGGACTACAGCCAAGAGACCCAGTACTTC
TRBV28	.	TRBJ2-7	TRBD1	CASSSGQGVFYEQYF	TGTGCCAGCAGTTCCGGACAGGGGGTGTTCTACGAGCAGTACTTC
TRBV27	.	TRBJ1-2	.	CASSLAGSGYGYTF	TGTGCCAGCAGTTTGGCGGGCTCGGGCTATGGCTACACCTTC